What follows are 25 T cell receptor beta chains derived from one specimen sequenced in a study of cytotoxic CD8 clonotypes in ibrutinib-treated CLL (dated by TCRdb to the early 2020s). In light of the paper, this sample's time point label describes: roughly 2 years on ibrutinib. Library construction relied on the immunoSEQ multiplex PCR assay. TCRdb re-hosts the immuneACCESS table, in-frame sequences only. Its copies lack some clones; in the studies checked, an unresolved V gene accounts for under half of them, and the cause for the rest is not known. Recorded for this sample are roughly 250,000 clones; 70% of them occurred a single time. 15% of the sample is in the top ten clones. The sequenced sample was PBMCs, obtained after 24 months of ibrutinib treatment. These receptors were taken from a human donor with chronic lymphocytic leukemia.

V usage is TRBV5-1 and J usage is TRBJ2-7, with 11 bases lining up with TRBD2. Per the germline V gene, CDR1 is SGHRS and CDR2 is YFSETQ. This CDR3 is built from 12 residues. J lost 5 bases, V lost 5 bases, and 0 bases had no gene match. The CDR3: CASRLAGDEQYF. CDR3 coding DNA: TGCGCCAGCAGACTAGCGGGGGACGAGCAGTACTTC.

The CDR3: CASSLAGRSPSYEQYF. The CDR3 coding sequence is TGCGCCAGCAGCTTGGCCGGCAGGTCCCCCTCCTACGAGCAGTACTTC. The rearrangement links TRBV5-1 to TRBJ2-7; D is unresolved. This CDR3 has 16 amino acids. The germline V gene encodes CDR1 SGHRS and CDR2 YFSETQ. The V end lost 0 bases, the J end lost 0 bases, and 13 bases lay between the germline ends. Full variable domain (rest looked up from reference TRBV5-1 and TRBJ2-7): KAGVTQTPRYLIKTRGQQVTLSCSPISGHRSVSWYQQTPGQGLQFLFEYFSETQRNKGNFPGRFSGRQFSNSRSEMNVSTLELGDSALYLCASSLAGRSPSYEQYFGPGTRLTVT.

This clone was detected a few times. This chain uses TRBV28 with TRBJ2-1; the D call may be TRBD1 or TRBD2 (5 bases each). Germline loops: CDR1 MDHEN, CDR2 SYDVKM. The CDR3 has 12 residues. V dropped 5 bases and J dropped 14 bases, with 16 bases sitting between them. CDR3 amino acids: CASSPPPGREFF. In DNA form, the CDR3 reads TGTGCCAGCAGTCCCCCCCCGGGGCGGGAGTTCTTC.

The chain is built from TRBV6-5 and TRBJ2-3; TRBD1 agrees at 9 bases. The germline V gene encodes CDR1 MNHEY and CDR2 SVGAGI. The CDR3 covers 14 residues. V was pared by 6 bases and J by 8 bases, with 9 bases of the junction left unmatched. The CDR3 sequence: CASRTGQGRGTQYF. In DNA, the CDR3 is TGTGCCAGCAGAACGGGACAGGGAAGAGGTACGCAGTATTTT.

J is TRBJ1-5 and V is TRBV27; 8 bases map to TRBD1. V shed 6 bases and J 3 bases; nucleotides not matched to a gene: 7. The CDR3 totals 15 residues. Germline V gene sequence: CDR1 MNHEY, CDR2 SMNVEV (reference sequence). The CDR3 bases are TGTGCCAGCAGAGGACAGGGTCGACCCAATCAGCCCCAGCATTTT. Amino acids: CASRGQGRPNQPQHF.

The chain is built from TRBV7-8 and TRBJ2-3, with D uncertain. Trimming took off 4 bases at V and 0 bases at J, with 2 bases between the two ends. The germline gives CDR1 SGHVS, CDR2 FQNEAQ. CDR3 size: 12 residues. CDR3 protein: CASSWSTDTQYF. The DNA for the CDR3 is TGTGCCAGCAGCTGGAGCACAGATACGCAGTATTTT.

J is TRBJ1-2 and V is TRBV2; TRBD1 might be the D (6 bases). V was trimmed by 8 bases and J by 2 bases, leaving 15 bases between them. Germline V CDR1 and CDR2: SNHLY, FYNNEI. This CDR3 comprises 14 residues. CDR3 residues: CASLPTQGNYGYTF. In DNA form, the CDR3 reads TGTGCCAGCCTCCCCACCCAGGGGAACTATGGCTACACCTTC.

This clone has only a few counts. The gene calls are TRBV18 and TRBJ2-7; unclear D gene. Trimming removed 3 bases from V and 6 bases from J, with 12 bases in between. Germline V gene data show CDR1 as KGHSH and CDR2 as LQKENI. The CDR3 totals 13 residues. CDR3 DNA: TGTGCCAGCTCACCGGAGACTGATTTCGAGCAGTACTTC. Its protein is CASSPETDFEQYF.

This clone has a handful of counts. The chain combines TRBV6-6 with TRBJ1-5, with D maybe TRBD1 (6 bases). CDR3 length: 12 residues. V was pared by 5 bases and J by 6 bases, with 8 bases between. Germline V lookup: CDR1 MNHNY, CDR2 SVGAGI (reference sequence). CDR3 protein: CASSPQGQPQHF. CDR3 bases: TGTGCCAGCAGTCCACAGGGTCAGCCCCAGCATTTT.

The DNA for the CDR3 is TGTGCCAGCAGCCACGGGAACTCCTACAATGAGCAGTTCTTC. Residues: CASSHGNSYNEQFF. The genes are TRBV9 and TRBJ2-1; D might be TRBD2 (5 bases). Trimming removed 4 bases from V and 0 bases from J, with 8 bases in between. The CDR3 runs 14 residues. The V gene's germline CDR1 is SGDLS and CDR2 YYNGEE.

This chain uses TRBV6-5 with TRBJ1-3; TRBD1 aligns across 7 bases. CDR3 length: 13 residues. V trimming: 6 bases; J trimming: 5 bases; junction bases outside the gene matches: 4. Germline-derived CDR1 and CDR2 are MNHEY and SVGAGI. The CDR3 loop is CASSAQGRNTIYF. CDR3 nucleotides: TGTGCCAGCAGCGCACAGGGGCGAAACACCATATATTTT.

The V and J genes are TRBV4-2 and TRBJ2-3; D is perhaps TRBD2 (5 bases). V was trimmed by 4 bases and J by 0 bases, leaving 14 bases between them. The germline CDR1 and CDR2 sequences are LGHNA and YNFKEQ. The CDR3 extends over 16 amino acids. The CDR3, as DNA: TGTGCCAGCAGCCCCCTCGGAGGTACTAGCACAGATACGCAGTATTTT. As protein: CASSPLGGTSTDTQYF.

Written as DNA, the CDR3 is TGTGCCAGCAGCTCCGGACTGACGGACCGGGGGACCCAGTACTTC. Translation: CASSSGLTDRGTQYF. The chain uses TRBV7-2 and TRBJ2-5; TRBD2 might be the D (5 bases). CDR1 is SGHTA and CDR2 is FQGNSA in the germline V gene. The germline V and J ends were trimmed by 4 bases and 7 bases, with 19 bases remaining between them. The CDR3 consists of 15 residues.

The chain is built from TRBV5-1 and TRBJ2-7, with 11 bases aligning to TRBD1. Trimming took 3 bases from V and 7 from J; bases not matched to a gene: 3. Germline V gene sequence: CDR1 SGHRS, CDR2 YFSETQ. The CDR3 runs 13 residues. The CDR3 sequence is CASSWTGGWEQYF. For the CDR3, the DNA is TGCGCCAGCAGCTGGACAGGGGGCTGGGAGCAGTACTTC. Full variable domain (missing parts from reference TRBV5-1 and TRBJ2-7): KAGVTQTPRYLIKTRGQQVTLSCSPISGHRSVSWYQQTPGQGLQFLFEYFSETQRNKGNFPGRFSGRQFSNSRSEMNVSTLELGDSALYLCASSWTGGWEQYFGPGTRLTVT.

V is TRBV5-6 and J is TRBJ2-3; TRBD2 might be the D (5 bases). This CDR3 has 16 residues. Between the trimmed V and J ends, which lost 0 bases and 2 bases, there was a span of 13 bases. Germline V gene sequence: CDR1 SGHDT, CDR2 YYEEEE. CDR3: CASSLESRLYTDTQYF. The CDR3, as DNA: TGTGCCAGCAGCTTGGAGTCGAGACTATACACAGATACGCAGTATTTT.

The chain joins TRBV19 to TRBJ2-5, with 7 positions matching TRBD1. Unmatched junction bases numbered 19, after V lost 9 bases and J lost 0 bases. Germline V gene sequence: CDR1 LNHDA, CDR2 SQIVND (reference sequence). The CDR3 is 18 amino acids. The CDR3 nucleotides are TGTGCCAGCCTCGCCGGGGACAGAGAAACTAGGTACCAAGAGACCCAGTACTTC. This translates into CASLAGDRETRYQETQYF.

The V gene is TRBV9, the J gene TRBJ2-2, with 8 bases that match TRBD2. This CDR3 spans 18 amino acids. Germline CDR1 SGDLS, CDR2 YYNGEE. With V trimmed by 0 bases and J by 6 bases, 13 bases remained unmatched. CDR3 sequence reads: CASSVEPSPAGVSGELFF. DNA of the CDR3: TGTGCCAGCAGCGTAGAACCCTCCCCAGCGGGAGTCTCCGGGGAGCTGTTTTTT.

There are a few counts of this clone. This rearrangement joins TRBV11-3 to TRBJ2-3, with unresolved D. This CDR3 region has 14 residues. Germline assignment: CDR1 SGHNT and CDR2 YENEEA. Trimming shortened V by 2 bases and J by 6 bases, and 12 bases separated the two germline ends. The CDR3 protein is CASSLPVSHDTQYF. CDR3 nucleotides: TGTGCCAGCAGCTTACCCGTTTCCCATGATACGCAGTATTTT.

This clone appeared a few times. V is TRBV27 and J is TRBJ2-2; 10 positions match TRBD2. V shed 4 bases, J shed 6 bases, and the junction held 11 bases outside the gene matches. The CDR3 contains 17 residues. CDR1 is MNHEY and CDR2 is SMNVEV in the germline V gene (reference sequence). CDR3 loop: CASSSLPWTSGAGELFF. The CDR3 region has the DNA TGTGCCAGCAGTTCGCTTCCCTGGACTAGCGGAGCCGGGGAGCTGTTTTTT.

The CDR3 sequence is CASGETQYF. The CDR3 DNA follows: TGTGCCAGCGGGGAGACCCAGTACTTC. The chain combines TRBV6-6 with TRBJ2-5; D is unclear. CDR3 length: 9 amino acids. V was clipped by 8 bases and J by 5 bases, with 3 bases between them. From germline, CDR1 is MNHNY and CDR2 SVGAGI (reference sequence).

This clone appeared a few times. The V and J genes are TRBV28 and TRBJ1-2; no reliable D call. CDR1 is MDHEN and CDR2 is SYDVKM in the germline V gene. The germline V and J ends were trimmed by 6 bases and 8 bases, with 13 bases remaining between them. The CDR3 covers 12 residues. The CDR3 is CASSRTTAGYTF. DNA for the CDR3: TGTGCCAGCAGCCGTACAACGGCGGGCTACACCTTC.

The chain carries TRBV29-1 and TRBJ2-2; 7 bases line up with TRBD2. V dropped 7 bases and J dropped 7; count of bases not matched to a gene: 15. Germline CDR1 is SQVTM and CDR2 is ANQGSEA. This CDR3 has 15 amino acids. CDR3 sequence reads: CSASRAGVTDGELFF. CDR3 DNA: TGCAGCGCTTCGCGGGCGGGAGTAACGGACGGGGAGCTGTTTTTT.

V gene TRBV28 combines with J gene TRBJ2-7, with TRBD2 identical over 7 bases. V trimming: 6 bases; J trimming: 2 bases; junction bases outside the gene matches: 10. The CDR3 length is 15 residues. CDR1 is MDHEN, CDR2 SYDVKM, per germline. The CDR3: CASSSTSAGTYEQYF. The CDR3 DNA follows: TGTGCCAGCAGCAGCACTAGCGCTGGGACCTACGAGCAGTACTTC.

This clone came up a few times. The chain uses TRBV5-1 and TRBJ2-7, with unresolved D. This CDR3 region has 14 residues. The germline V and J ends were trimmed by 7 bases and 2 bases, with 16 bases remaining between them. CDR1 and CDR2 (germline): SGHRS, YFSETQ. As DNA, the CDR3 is TGCGCCAGCTGTCTGGGCTCCCCCCCCTACGAGCAGTACTTC. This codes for CASCLGSPPYEQYF.

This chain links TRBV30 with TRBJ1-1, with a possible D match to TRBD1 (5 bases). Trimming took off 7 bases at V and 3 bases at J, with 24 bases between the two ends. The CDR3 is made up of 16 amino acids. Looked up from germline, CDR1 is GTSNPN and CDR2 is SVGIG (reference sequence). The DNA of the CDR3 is TGTGCCTCAACGTTTTCCGTGGGACCCTGGGACACTGAAGCTTTCTTT. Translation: CASTFSVGPWDTEAFF.